A selection of T cell receptor beta chains follows, all from one sample in a study of T cell responses to AZD1222 COVID-19 vaccine. TCRdb keeps only in-frame clones here, not all; method: immunoSEQ multiplex PCR. The sample records 150,000 to 200,000 clones, roughly 91% being singletons. Source: peripheral blood, taken 28 days after the second AZD1222 dose. The receptor set was obtained from an adult who received the AZD1222 COVID-19 vaccine. The CDR3 runs from the conserved cysteine through the conserved F or W. The D gene is left open where the match is weak. Not every row has a clone size; where given, it reads once, few, many or a size class.

.	TRBV18	.	TRBJ1-3	TGTGCCAGCTCACCATCCACAGAAAACACCATATATTTT	CASSPSTENTIYF
TRBD2	TRBV19	.	TRBJ2-1	TGTGCCAGTAGTACCACCCTCGGACTAGCGGGAGTAAGGAATGAGCAGTTCTTC	CASSTTLGLAGVRNEQFF
.	TRBV9	.	TRBJ2-7	TGTGCCAGCAGCGTAGAGGGGGGGCCGTACCACGAGCAGTACTTC	CASSVEGGPYHEQYF
.	TRBV7-8	once	TRBJ2-5	TGTGCCAGCACCCGGTCGGGGGAGACCCAGTACTTC	CASTRSGETQYF
TRBD2	TRBV3-1/TRBV3-2	few	TRBJ2-7	TGTGCCAGCAGCCAATCTGCGGGACTACGAACCTACGAGCAGTACTTC	CASSQSAGLRTYEQYF
.	TRBV3-1/TRBV3-2	once	TRBJ1-2	TGTGCCAGCAGCCAACCGGACGGGTACTCGGGCTACACCTTC	CASSQPDGYSGYTF
.	TRBV5-1	.	TRBJ1-2	TGCGCCAGCAGCTTGGACAGAGACTATGGCTACACCTTC	CASSLDRDYGYTF
.	TRBV28	.	TRBJ1-1	TGTGCCAGCATCACACCAGTGGACACTGAAGCTTTCTTT	CASITPVDTEAFF
TRBD2	TRBV5-6	.	TRBJ2-1	TGTGCCAGCAGCCCGTTAGCGGGAGGCTCCTACAATGAGCAGTTCTTC	CASSPLAGGSYNEQFF
TRBD1	TRBV29-1	.	TRBJ1-2	TGCAGCGTTGAAGGGAATACAGGGGGCGGCACCTTC	CSVEGNTGGGTF
TRBD1	TRBV19	once	TRBJ2-2	TGTGCCAGTAGTATGGGACAGGGGGCAGGGGCCGGGGAGCTGTTTTTT	CASSMGQGAGAGELFF
.	TRBV6-5	.	TRBJ1-1	TGTGCCAGCAGCTATCAGGGGATGAACACTGAAGCTTTCTTT	CASSYQGMNTEAFF
.	TRBV7-2	.	TRBJ1-2	TGTGCCAGCAGCCTTACATCCTGGAGGAGCTATGGCTACACCTTC	CASSLTSWRSYGYTF
TRBD1	TRBV16	.	TRBJ1-4	TGTGCCAGCAGCCAGGACAGGAGTGCAAAAAAACTGTTTTTT	CASSQDRSAKKLFF
TRBD2	TRBV6-6	once	TRBJ2-7	TGTGCCAGCAGGCCGACTAGCGGAACCTACGAGCAGTACTTC	CASRPTSGTYEQYF
.	TRBV19	.	TRBJ2-1	TGTGCCAGTAGGCTCTACAATGAGCAGTTCTTC	CASRLYNEQFF
.	TRBV3-1/TRBV3-2	.	TRBJ2-2	TGTGCCAGCAGCCGCGGACTATCAACCGGGGCCGGGGAGCTGTTTTTT	CASSRGLSTGAGELFF
.	TRBV30	.	TRBJ1-2	TGTGCCTGGAGATCGGCAGGGGAAAGCTATGGCTACACCTTC	CAWRSAGESYGYTF
.	TRBV4-1	.	TRBJ1-4	TGCGCCAGCAGCCAAGATACCCCATCGGGAAAACTGTTTTTT	CASSQDTPSGKLFF
.	TRBV6-5	few	TRBJ2-7	TGTGCCAGCAGTTACTCGAATGCAGGGGACCACGAGCAGTACTTC	CASSYSNAGDHEQYF
.	TRBV5-1	.	TRBJ2-7	TGCGCCAGCAGCTTGGGGGCAGGGGACCTTATCTCCTACGAGCAGTACTTC	CASSLGAGDLISYEQYF
TRBD1	TRBV4-1	.	TRBJ1-2	TGCGCCAGCAGCCAAGTGGGACAGGGGGCCTTTGGCTACACCTTC	CASSQVGQGAFGYTF
TRBD1	TRBV5-1	.	TRBJ1-5	TGCGCCAGCAGCTTGGGACAGGGGGATCAGCCCCAGCATTTT	CASSLGQGDQPQHF
TRBD1	TRBV5-5	.	TRBJ1-6	TGTGCCAGCACCCTGGGACAGGGAAATTCACCCCTCCACTTT	CASTLGQGNSPLHF
.	TRBV27	.	TRBJ2-1	TGTGCCAGCAGCAAGCCAACAGGGAAAGAGTTCTTC	CASSKPTGKEFF
TRBD1	TRBV29-1	.	TRBJ1-2	TGCAGCGTTGTAGAGGACAGGCTTTTAGGCTACACCTTC	CSVVEDRLLGYTF
.	TRBV9	.	TRBJ2-7	TGTGCCAGCAGTGCCCTGGGCTACGAGCAGTACTTC	CASSALGYEQYF
.	TRBV15	once	TRBJ2-3	TGTGCCACCAGCAGAGAAACGGCTAATCCCACAGATACGCAGTATTTT	CATSRETANPTDTQYF
.	TRBV5-1	once	TRBJ1-3	TGCGCCAGCAGCTTGCAGGGGAGCTCTGGAAACACCATATATTTT	CASSLQGSSGNTIYF
.	TRBV19	.	TRBJ2-5	TGTGCCAGTAGTTTGGGGGGACGGGGCCAAGAGACCCAGTACTTC	CASSLGGRGQETQYF
.	TRBV6-5	.	TRBJ2-3	TGTGCCAGCAGTTACTCTTTCTCCGGAGCTCGGGATACGCAGTATTTT	CASSYSFSGARDTQYF
.	TRBV18	.	TRBJ2-7	TGTGCCAGCTCACCGAGCTCAGGCTACGAGCAGTACTTC	CASSPSSGYEQYF
.	TRBV3-1/TRBV3-2	.	TRBJ2-1	TGTGCCAGCAGCCGCACGCCCGGAGATTGGCAGTTCTTC	CASSRTPGDWQFF
TRBD1	TRBV28	.	TRBJ1-3	TGTGCCAGCAGTTCCCCCGGACAGGGGGTTGGAAACACCATATATTTT	CASSSPGQGVGNTIYF
.	TRBV3-1/TRBV3-2	.	TRBJ2-3	TGTGCCAGCAGCCACGCCGTTTTGGGGAGCGGCACAGATACGCAGTATTTT	CASSHAVLGSGTDTQYF
TRBD1	TRBV30	.	TRBJ2-5	TGTGCCTGGGGAGCCGGGACAGGACTTGAGACCCAGTACTTC	CAWGAGTGLETQYF
TRBD1	TRBV6-5	.	TRBJ2-7	TGTGCCAGCAGTTACGGACAGGGGCCATCCTACGAGCAGTACTTC	CASSYGQGPSYEQYF
.	TRBV21-1	.	TRBJ2-2	TGTGCCAGCAGCAAAGGCCATTCAACCCCGATTCCGGGACGGTCGAACACCGGGGAGCTGTTTTTT	CASSKGHSTPIPGRSNTGELFF
TRBD1	TRBV28	.	TRBJ1-1	TGTGCCAGCAGGTACAGGGGGGGGAACACTGAAGCTTTCTTT	CASRYRGGNTEAFF
.	TRBV28	.	TRBJ1-3	TGTGCCAGCAGTCCGGGGGGGGGAACTGTACTTGGAAACACCATATATTTT	CASSPGGGTVLGNTIYF
.	TRBV6-1	.	TRBJ2-6	TGTGCCAGCAGTGACGGGGGCGTAGTTTCCTCTGGGGCCAACGTCCTGACTTTC	CASSDGGVVSSGANVLTF
.	TRBV11-3	once	TRBJ2-7	TGTGCCAGCAGCTTAAACAGTGCCTACGAGCAGTACTTC	CASSLNSAYEQYF
TRBD2	TRBV28	.	TRBJ2-5	TGTGCCAGCGCGGGGGGGGCGGAGACCCAGTACTTC	CASAGGAETQYF
.	TRBV5-1	.	TRBJ2-7	TGCGCCAGCAGCTTGGGGCCTAGCTTCGACGAGCAGTACTTC	CASSLGPSFDEQYF
.	TRBV19	.	TRBJ2-5	TGTGCCAGTAGGACGGGACAACAGTACCAAGAGACCCAGTACTTC	CASRTGQQYQETQYF
.	TRBV5-4	few	TRBJ1-1	TGTGCCAGCAGCTTGGCCGGACCGAACACTGAAGCTTTCTTT	CASSLAGPNTEAFF
.	TRBV4-1	.	TRBJ2-1	TGCGCCAGCAGCCCAAAGGGGGGTTATGAGCAGTTCTTC	CASSPKGGYEQFF
.	TRBV9	.	TRBJ2-5	TGTGCCAGCAGCGTAGCTTGGGGGGCGAAGGAGACCCAGTACTTC	CASSVAWGAKETQYF
.	TRBV4-1	.	TRBJ2-3	TGCGCCAGCAGCCAGATTACAGGGGCTAGCGCTTCGACAGATACGCAGTATTTT	CASSQITGASASTDTQYF
.	TRBV27	.	TRBJ1-5	TGTGCCAGCTCTAGCAATCAGCCCCAGCATTTT	CASSSNQPQHF